A single sample is the source of the 31 T cell receptor beta chains below, sequenced in a study of blood T cells in healthy people across ages. A second PCR, run for roughly 7 to 11 cycles, used a sample-barcoded 5' primer plus a J-beta primer mix. One entry per CDR3 protein results from TCRdb running MiXCR on the 5' RACE reads. Here the sample spans 1.2 million to 1.5 million distinct CDR3 sequences, about 43% being singletons. Sequenced sample: blood. The receptors shown here come from a young woman in good health.

The gene calls are TRBV14 and TRBJ2-2, with TRBD2 matching 9 bases. CDR3 size: 16 residues. Per the germline V gene, CDR1 is SGHDN and CDR2 is FVKESK. J lost 2 bases, V lost 5 bases, and 6 bases had no gene match. The DNA of the CDR3 is TGTGCCAGCAGCAAGTTAGCGGGAGAAAACACCGGGGAGCTGTTTTTT. It specifies CASSKLAGENTGELFF.

Comments on this clonotype: Its ends do not fully match the called genes, so a read error is possible. The chain employs TRBV19 and TRBJ1-2; no clear D. The V gene's germline CDR1 is LNHDA and CDR2 SQIVND (reference sequence). The CDR3 extends over 12 amino acids. The DNA for the CDR3 is TGTGTCAGTAGGAGGGCGGCCTATGGCTACACCTTC. It translates to CVSRRAAYGYTF.

CDR3 coding DNA: TGTGCCAGCTTTTCGGACGGCTACGAGCAGTACTTC. It specifies CASFSDGYEQYF. The chain couples TRBV2 to TRBJ2-7; no clear D. CDR3 length equals 12 residues. The ends were cut back, 8 bases at V and 3 bases at J, with 11 bases in the middle. Germline values: CDR1 SNHLY, CDR2 FYNNEI. The full variable domain, in which reference TRBV2 and TRBJ2-7 provide the parts outside the CDR3, is EPEVTQTPSHQVTQMGQEVILRCVPISNHLYFYWYRQILGQKVEFLVSFYNNEISEKSEIFDDQFSVERPDGSNFTLKIRSTKLEDSAMYFCASFSDGYEQYFGPGTRLTVT.

This clonotype was recorded a few times. The chain carries TRBV7-9 and TRBJ2-5; 8 bases line up with TRBD2. J lost 1 base, V lost 1 base, and 5 bases had no gene match. The germline V gene encodes CDR1 SEHNR and CDR2 FQNEAQ (reference sequence). The CDR3 loop spans 16 amino acids. CDR3 sequence (DNA): TGTGCCAGCAGCTTAGTGATAGCGGGACTCCAAGAGACCCAGTACTTC. It encodes CASSLVIAGLQETQYF.

The chain combines TRBV10-3 with TRBJ2-1; 10 bases fit TRBD2. With the DNA end fitting TRBJ2-7 better, the J assignment may be wrong. The CDR3 is made up of 19 amino acids. Germline lookup yields CDR1 ENHRY and CDR2 SYGVKD. CDR3 nucleotide sequence: TGTGCCATCATGGGGGTAGCGGGAGGTCCGGCGAGCTCCTACAATGAGCAGTACTTC. The encoded protein is CAIMGVAGGPASSYNEQYF.

This chain uses TRBV27 with TRBJ2-7, with TRBD2 matching 7 bases. J gave up 1 base and V 2 bases, and 5 bases lay outside the gene matches. CDR1 MNHEY and CDR2 SMNVEV come from the germline V gene (reference sequence). The CDR3 is 15 residues long. The CDR3 DNA reads as TGTGCCAGCAGTTTAACGGGGGGAGGGTCCTACGAGCAGTACTTC. As protein: CASSLTGGGSYEQYF.

V is TRBV12-3 or TRBV12-4 and J is TRBJ1-1; D perhaps matches TRBD1 (6 bases). The V end lost 5 bases, the J end lost 11 bases, and 18 bases lay between the germline ends. The CDR3 has 13 residues. The CDR3, as DNA: TGTGCCAGCAGTCCTCACCACAGGGACGAGGCTTTCTTT. Protein product: CASSPHHRDEAFF.

This clonotype was counted once. In nucleotides, the CDR3 is TGTGCCAGCAGCCACGACATCGGAAGTGCCAAAAACATTCAGTACTTC. Its translation is CASSHDIGSAKNIQYF. This chain links TRBV6-5 with TRBJ2-4; D unresolved. Germline CDR1 and CDR2: MNHEY and SVGAGI. Trimming pared 6 bases from V and 1 base from J, leaving 16 bases between. The CDR3 covers 16 residues.

Details on this clonotype: Its ends do not fully match the called genes, so a read error is possible. This rearrangement joins TRBV20-1 to TRBJ2-1; 8 bases align to TRBD2. The CDR3 is made up of 17 amino acids. Per the germline V gene, CDR1 is DFQATT and CDR2 is SNEGSKA (reference sequence). The CDR3 reads CSAREDTSGSSYKEQFF. In DNA, the CDR3 is TGCAGTGCTAGAGAAGACACTAGCGGCAGCTCCTACAAGGAGCAGTTCTTC.

This clonotype was observed a few times. The chain has TRBV4-1 and TRBJ2-4, with unresolved D. Germline V gene data show CDR1 as MGHRA and CDR2 as YSYEKL. The CDR3 spans 13 residues. Trimming pared 0 bases from V and 13 bases from J, leaving 13 bases between. CDR3 sequence (DNA): TGCGCCAGCAGCCAAGACCCCTATACGGAGCAGTACTTC. Residues: CASSQDPYTEQYF.

The V and J genes are TRBV11-2 and TRBJ1-2; D gene ambiguous. The V gene lost 7 bases and the J gene lost 4 bases, with 16 bases spanning the gap. The CDR3 contains 14 residues. CDR1 and CDR2 from the germline V gene are SGHAT and FQNNGV. CDR3: CASTEGGWAYGYTF. The CDR3 nucleotides are TGTGCCAGCACCGAGGGTGGGTGGGCCTATGGCTACACCTTC.

The chain combines TRBV7-2 with TRBJ2-2; unclear D gene. The V end lost 6 bases, the J end lost 0 bases, and 11 bases lay between the germline ends. This CDR3 is 15 amino acids long. Germline assignment: CDR1 SGHTA and CDR2 FQGNSA. The DNA for the CDR3 is TGTGCCAGCAGGCGACCAATTACGAACACCGGGGAGCTGTTTTTT. This codes for CASRRPITNTGELFF.

The chain combines TRBV20-1 with TRBJ2-1; D perhaps matches TRBD2 (6 bases). The V gene lost 6 bases and the J gene lost 5 bases, with 23 bases spanning the gap. The length of the CDR3 is 16 residues. Germline values: CDR1 DFQATT, CDR2 SNEGSKA (reference sequence). The CDR3 protein is CSARRLRGTGDNEQFF. The CDR3 DNA follows: TGCAGTGCGAGACGACTCCGCGGGACTGGGGACAATGAGCAGTTCTTC.

The sample holds one count of this clonotype. The chain has TRBV12-3 or TRBV12-4 and TRBJ1-5, with TRBD1 as a possible D gene (5 bases). With 3 bases removed from V and 5 bases from J, the gap between germline ends came to 23 bases. CDR3 size: 18 residues. In nucleotides, the CDR3 is TGTGCCAGCAGTTTGTGGGGCCGGGGTCTACACACGGATCAGCCCCAGCATTTT. Protein: CASSLWGRGLHTDQPQHF.

This clonotype has only a few counts. The rearrangement links TRBV4-1 to TRBJ2-5; D might be TRBD1 or TRBD2, each matching 5 bases. Germline CDR1 reads MGHRA; CDR2 reads YSYEKL. The V end was cut by 4 bases, the J end by 1 base, with 13 bases between. The CDR3 runs to 15 residues. The CDR3 bases are TGCGCCAGCAGCCGAGGAGAGGGACCCCAAGAGACCCAGTACTTC. Encoded protein: CASSRGEGPQETQYF.

V and J are TRBV3-1 and TRBJ2-5; 9 nucleotides line up with TRBD1. J was trimmed by 7 bases and V by 4 bases; bases with no gene match: 13. This CDR3 is 16 amino acids long. Germline V CDR1 and CDR2: LGHDT, YNNKEL (reference sequence). The CDR3 sequence is CASSRTGVLRAGTQYF. For the CDR3, the DNA is TGTGCCAGCAGCCGGACAGGGGTCCTTCGGGCAGGGACCCAGTACTTC.

The CDR3 DNA reads as TGTGCCAGCAGCGTAGGGGGACTAGCGGGGGAGTACGAGCAGTACTTC. It translates to CASSVGGLAGEYEQYF. The chain is built from TRBV9 and TRBJ2-7; 14 nucleotides match TRBD2. CDR1 is SGDLS and CDR2 is YYNGEE in the germline V gene. V was clipped by 0 bases and J by 4 bases; unmatched bases: 3. This CDR3 is built from 16 residues.

This clonotype appeared a few times. V and J are TRBV4-1 and TRBJ2-1, with 8 bases fitting TRBD1. Trimming removed 0 bases from V and 5 bases from J; junction bases left unmatched: 9. The CDR3 loop spans 17 amino acids. CDR1 is MGHRA, CDR2 YSYEKL, per germline. The CDR3: CASSQDLRTGGNNEQFF. CDR3 coding DNA: TGCGCCAGCAGCCAAGATCTTCGTACAGGGGGAAACAATGAGCAGTTCTTC.

This clonotype showed up many times. This chain connects TRBV12-3 or TRBV12-4 to TRBJ2-5, with 7 bases fitting TRBD1. V shed 5 bases and J 2 bases; nucleotides not matched to a gene: 5. The length of the CDR3 is 14 residues. Written as DNA, the CDR3 is TGTGCCAGCAGTCAGGACAGGAGACAAGAGACCCAGTACTTC. Translating it yields CASSQDRRQETQYF.

This clonotype turned up a few times. This rearrangement joins TRBV21-1 to TRBJ1-5; the table's D gene call, TRBD1, was not cross checked with the DNA. TRBV21-1 has pseudogene status. The CDR3 spans 15 residues. This CDR3 reads CASSKVRRGNQPQHF. CDR3 nucleotides: TGTGCCAGCAGCAAAGTTCGCCGGGGCAATCAGCCCCAGCATTTT.

This chain connects TRBV21-1 to TRBJ1-2; no DNA check was done on the table's D call, TRBD1. TRBV21-1 is a pseudogene. This CDR3 has 14 residues. In nucleotides, the CDR3 is TGTGCCAGCAGCAAACCCCAGGGGGCCTATGGCTACACCTTC. The encoded protein is CASSKPQGAYGYTF.

This sequence joins TRBV10-3 and TRBJ1-5, with 11 bases aligning to TRBD1. Germline-derived CDR1 and CDR2 are ENHRY and SYGVKD. The CDR3 has 14 amino acids. V was pared by 2 bases and J by 6 bases, with 0 bases of the junction left unmatched. The CDR3 spells CAISEGTGGQPQHF. The DNA of the CDR3 is TGTGCCATCAGTGAGGGGACAGGGGGTCAGCCCCAGCATTTT.

This clonotype has more than one count but fewer than ten. The gene calls are TRBV7-9 and TRBJ2-7; D perhaps matches TRBD2 (5 bases). The V end was cut by 1 base, the J end by 7 bases, with 14 bases between. The CDR3 is made up of 14 amino acids. CDR1 is SEHNR, CDR2 FQNEAQ, per germline (reference sequence). The CDR3 DNA reads TGTGCCAGCAGCTTAGAGGTCGGCGGGTGGGAGCAGTACTTC. The encoded protein is CASSLEVGGWEQYF.

This clonotype has only a few counts. V gene TRBV20-1 combines with J gene TRBJ2-1; TRBD2 agrees at 8 bases. The length of the CDR3 is 16 residues. The V gene's germline CDR1 is DFQATT and CDR2 SNEGSKA (reference sequence). Losses at the gene ends were 6 bases for V and 4 bases for J; bases not matched to a gene: 14. The CDR3: CSARPYTSGPYNEQFF. The CDR3 nucleotides read TGCAGTGCCAGACCTTATACTAGCGGACCTTACAATGAGCAGTTCTTC.

The V and J genes are TRBV7-9 and TRBJ2-3; 9 positions match TRBD1. The CDR3 is 16 amino acids. Germline CDR1 is SEHNR and CDR2 is FQNEAQ (reference sequence). V was clipped by 5 bases and J by 3 bases; unmatched bases: 9. Here the CDR3 reads CASSRDRAPSTDTQYF. In nucleotides, the CDR3 is TGTGCCAGCAGCCGGGACAGGGCGCCGAGTACAGATACGCAGTATTTT. The variable domain in full, completed from reference TRBV7-9 and TRBJ2-3, reads DTGVSQNPRHKITKRGQNVTFRCDPISEHNRLYWYRQTLGQGPEFLTYFQNEAQLEKSRLLSDRFSAERPKGSFSTLEIQRTEQGDSAMYLCASSRDRAPSTDTQYFGPGTRLTVL.

This clonotype was seen once. The chain links TRBV18 to TRBJ2-6, with a tentative D call TRBD1 (6 bases). V was cut by 2 bases and J by 0 bases, with 23 bases left in between. Looked up from germline, CDR1 is KGHSH and CDR2 is LQKENI. CDR3 length: 21 amino acids. The CDR3 bases are TGTGCCAGCTCACCATTACCGTTGGGGGCACCAACCCTCTCTGGGGCCAACGTCCTGACTTTC. Its translation: CASSPLPLGAPTLSGANVLTF.

The genes are TRBV28 and TRBJ2-7, with D possibly TRBD1 on 6 matching bases. Germline V gives CDR1 MDHEN, CDR2 SYDVKM. V lost 7 bases, J lost 3 bases, and 16 bases lay in between. The CDR3 has 14 residues. CDR3 protein: CASNPPGHLYEQYF. The CDR3 DNA follows: TGTGCCAGCAACCCTCCGGGACACCTCTACGAGCAGTACTTC. Full variable domain (remainder filled in from reference TRBV28 and TRBJ2-7): DVKVTQSSRYLVKRTGEKVFLECVQDMDHENMFWYRQDPGLGLRLIYFSYDVKMKEKGDIPEGYSVSREKKERFSLILESASTNQTSMYLCASNPPGHLYEQYFGPGTRLTVT.

There are a few counts of this clonotype. The chain links TRBV20-1 to TRBJ2-2, with a weak D call TRBD2 (5 bases). V was pared by 6 bases and J by 4 bases, with 15 bases between. CDR1 is DFQATT, CDR2 SNEGSKA, per germline (reference sequence). CDR3 length: 14 residues. In DNA, the CDR3 is TGCAGTGCCTCACGGGGTGTTGGCACCGGGGAGCTGTTTTTT. Translating gives CSASRGVGTGELFF.

This clonotype came up a few times. The chain links TRBV6-5 to TRBJ2-1; 12 bases are shared with TRBD2. V shed 6 bases, J shed 0 bases, and the junction held 3 bases outside the gene matches. The CDR3 length is 16 residues. The germline gives CDR1 MNHEY, CDR2 SVGAGI. This CDR3 reads CASSMTSGSSYNEQFF. CDR3 DNA sequence: TGTGCCAGCAGCATGACTAGCGGGAGCTCCTACAATGAGCAGTTCTTC.

The CDR3 nucleotides read TGCGCCAGCAGCCCCAGGACTAGCGGATTAATAAATGAGCAGTTCTTC. This translates into CASSPRTSGLINEQFF. The chain carries TRBV5-1 and TRBJ2-1; 10 positions match TRBD2. Unmatched junction bases numbered 11, after V lost 4 bases and J lost 7 bases. Germline V lookup: CDR1 SGHRS, CDR2 YFSETQ. This CDR3 comprises 16 residues.

The sample holds a few counts of this clonotype. CDR3 protein: CASSSREARDRATYYGYTF. CDR3 DNA sequence: TGCGCCAGCAGCTCCAGGGAAGCCCGGGACAGAGCAACTTACTATGGCTACACCTTC. The V and J genes are TRBV5-1 and TRBJ1-2; 7 nucleotides agree with TRBD1. Germline values: CDR1 SGHRS, CDR2 YFSETQ. The length of the CDR3 is 19 residues. The junction had 20 bases not matched to a gene; V was cut back by 3 bases and J by 3 bases.